This is a list of T cell receptor beta chains from one sample in a study of regulatory T cells in long-lasting Graves disease. TCRdb analysed the multiplex PCR reads with MiXCR anew, one entry per CDR3 protein. The top ten clones hold about 8.2% of a sample with 350,000 to 450,000 distinct CDR3 sequences, approximately 15% of them seen once. These sequences were also reported in another study, on T cells in Graves' hyperthyroidism and ophthalmopathy.

Source: peripheral blood mononuclear cells (PBMCs), taken at new diagnosis, from a patient treated with antithyroid drugs. These receptors came from a middle-aged woman with Graves disease. CDR3s include the opening cysteine and the closing phenylalanine or tryptophan. The D gene is left open where the match is weak. The size entry is marked missing in some rows and otherwise reads once, few, many or a size class.

D gene	V gene	CDR3 length	J gene	clone size	CDR3 DNA	CDR3 protein
TRBD2	TRBV15	16	TRBJ2-3	many	TGTGCCACCAGCAGGCTAGCGGGAGGGCCCACAGATACGCAGTATTTT	CATSRLAGGPTDTQYF
TRBD2	TRBV28	17	TRBJ2-7	few	TGTGCCAGCAGATATCTACCCGGGACTAGCGGGATCTACGAGCAGTACTTC	CASRYLPGTSGIYEQYF
TRBD1	TRBV6-9	14	TRBJ2-3	many	TGTGCCAGCAGTTGGACAGGTTATATGGGTACGCAGTATTTT	CASSWTGYMGTQYF
TRBD1	TRBV20-1	14	TRBJ1-1	many	TGCAGTGCTAGAGATAGTAACAGGGGAACTGAAGCTTTCTTT	CSARDSNRGTEAFF
TRBD2	TRBV27	16	TRBJ2-7	many	TGTGCCAGCAGTTTATCGGCTAGCGGGATCTCCTACGAGCAGTACTTC	CASSLSASGISYEQYF
TRBD2	TRBV24-1	17	TRBJ2-3	few	TGTGCACGTCTAGCGGGCGCCCAGGGGAGAGTAGTGGATACGCAGTATTTT	CARLAGAQGRVVDTQYF
TRBD2	TRBV12-5	13	TRBJ2-2	many	TGTGCTAGTGGTTTACTAGCGACCGGGGAGCTGTTTTTT	CASGLLATGELFF
.	TRBV24-1	14	TRBJ2-1	few	TGTGCCACCAGTGATCCAAGGGGCAGGGATGAGCAGTTCTTC	CATSDPRGRDEQFF
.	TRBV18	15	TRBJ2-3	many	TGTGCCAGCTCACCACTCAGGGCGGGAAAAGATACGCAGTATTTT	CASSPLRAGKDTQYF
.	TRBV13	14	TRBJ2-3	.	TGTGCCAGCAGACCGACACCTAGCACAGATACGCAGTATTTT	CASRPTPSTDTQYF
.	TRBV6-1	13	TRBJ2-7	many	TGTGCCAGCAGATCCCTAGCGTCCTACGAGCAGTACTTC	CASRSLASYEQYF
.	TRBV6-1	16	TRBJ2-1	.	TGTGCCAGTTGGTCCCACTACCTAAGCTCCTACAATGAGCAGTTCTTC	CASWSHYLSSYNEQFF
.	TRBV12-3/TRBV12-4	14	TRBJ1-1	many	TGTGCCAGCAGTTTGACAGACCTGAACACTGAAGCTTTCTTT	CASSLTDLNTEAFF
.	TRBV29-1	11	TRBJ1-1	.	TGCAGCGTTGAACGCCAGTCCCAAGCTTTCTTT	CSVERQSQAFF
TRBD1	TRBV20-1	14	TRBJ1-1	many	TGCAGTGCTAGAAAGAGGGGGCGAAACACTGAAGCTTTCTTT	CSARKRGRNTEAFF
.	TRBV4-2	17	TRBJ2-7	.	TGTGCCAGCAGCCAAGATAGTCGGGAGAAGATTGACTACGAGCAGTACTTC	CASSQDSREKIDYEQYF
.	TRBV28	12	TRBJ1-2	many	TGTGCCAGCATTGACAGGAACTATGGCTACACCTTC	CASIDRNYGYTF
TRBD2	TRBV12-5	22	TRBJ2-2	.	TGTGCTAGTGGTTTGACCATCGACGACAGGGGTCCCGGGACTAGCGGCACCGGGGAGCTGTTTTTT	CASGLTIDDRGPGTSGTGELFF
.	TRBV7-9	15	TRBJ1-1	many	TGTGCCAGCAGCTTAGGTGGGATGGGGGCAGGAGAAGCTTTCTTT	CASSLGGMGAGEAFF
TRBD2	TRBV6-2/TRBV6-3	17	TRBJ2-1	many	TGTGCCAGCAGGTCCAGTGTAGCGGGGGCCTTAGGGTATGAGCAGTTCTTC	CASRSSVAGALGYEQFF
TRBD1	TRBV2	14	TRBJ2-7	many	TGTGCCAGCAATCGACAGGGGGGATCCTACGAGCAGTACTTC	CASNRQGGSYEQYF
TRBD1	TRBV5-1	14	TRBJ2-5	few	TGCGCCAGCAGACCCGGGACAGGCAGGGAGACCCAGTACTTC	CASRPGTGRETQYF